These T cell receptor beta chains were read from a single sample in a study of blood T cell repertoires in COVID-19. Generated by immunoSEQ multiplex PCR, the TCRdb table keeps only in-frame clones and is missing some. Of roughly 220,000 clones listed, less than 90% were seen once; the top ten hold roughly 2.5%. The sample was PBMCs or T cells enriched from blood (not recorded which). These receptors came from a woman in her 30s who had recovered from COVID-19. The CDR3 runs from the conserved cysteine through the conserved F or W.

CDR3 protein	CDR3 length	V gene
CASSFIREQYF	11	TRBV5-6
CASSVAGTRPDTQYF	15	TRBV9
CASSYSTAYTDTQYF	15	TRBV6-2/TRBV6-3
CASSLPDGGEDYEKLFF	17	TRBV5-1
CASGSRTGPSSYNEQFF	17	TRBV12-5
CASSIDRRGFSYTF	14	TRBV19
CASSQDFAGADQPQHF	16	TRBV3-1/TRBV3-2
CASSPRESYGYTF	13	TRBV6-5
CASSLDEGTYGYTF	14	TRBV7-8
CASSLVAVEDQPQHF	15	TRBV5-8
CASSLPTASYNEQFF	15	TRBV5-4
CASRTVVGGDSPLHF	15	TRBV7-9
CASSQEVRGGQPQHF	15	TRBV4-3
CASSPRQGVSGYTF	14	TRBV6-5